This TCR beta chain stems from a study of early T cells in non-severe SARS-CoV-2 infection (TCRdb year 2021). Notes on the research overall: TCR sequencing used bulk RNA from unsorted whole blood, so alpha and beta chains could not be paired. The paper's findings and limits, for the study overall: VDJdb matching was skewed toward anti-spike CD8 responses and likely underestimated virus-specific expansions by missing private and CD4 specificities.

Library creation used 5' RACE. TCRdb lists the instrument as NextSeq 500. In the TCR library protocol, unique molecular identifiers were attached to individual cDNA molecules to correct for PCR bias and sequencing error. TCR alpha and beta chains were both sequenced, and the abundances of alpha and beta sequences in each sample were closely correlated with each other. Concerning the study's data processing: Decombinator V4 was used to annotate the V gene, J gene and CDR3 of the TCR sequences. TCRs were defined as expanded if a significant change between any two time points was detected under a Poisson model with p below 0.0001. TCR abundances were normalised to the total number of TCRs sequenced per sample and were expressed as counts per million. VDJdb, accessed 1 November 2021, was searched for CMV, EBV and SARS-CoV-2 annotated TCRs, with TCRs annotated for multiple antigens excluded. In-frame beta chains were kept once TCRdb had trimmed the public reads at Q25 with fastp and called clones with MiXCR. Rows matching on CDR3 protein sequence are summarized as one entry with the most common DNA and genes. These V and J calls are TCRdb output, not the study's own analysis. The sample profile shows about 80,000 distinct CDR3 sequences; 5% of them were found once. In total, the top ten clones hold around 7.3% of the sample.

About this clonotype: Its target antigen remains unknown. Within one base of it there is no much larger clone, and no base qualities were kept.

A case-control design nested within a healthcare worker cohort in London, UK, was used, with weekly nasopharyngeal swab PCR tests and blood sampling performed. Healthcare workers were recruited during the week of the UK lockdown, between 23 and 31 March 2020, and followed weekly for up to about 16 weeks. This TCR was sampled from an adult who was a healthcare worker with PCR-confirmed SARS-CoV-2 infection or an uninfected control (not recorded which). This specimen was whole blood, taken at baseline.

At the DNA level, the sequence is TGCGCCAGCAGCCAAAGCCCGGGACAGCGCAATCAGCCCCAGCATTTT. Its translation is CASSQSPGQRNQPQHF. This receptor chain uses TRBV4-1 and TRBJ1-5, and 7 junctional nucleotides match TRBD1. Taken from the germline V gene, the CDR1 and CDR2 loops are MGHRA and YSYEKL. Compared with germline, V lacks 2 bases and J lacks 2 bases; bases without a gene match: 6. The CDR3 runs 16 amino acids, cysteine and phenylalanine included. Only the CDR3 region is kept as DNA, spanning 48 bases read in frame from base 1.